This T cell receptor (beta chain) stems from a study of blood T cells in healthy people across ages. The overall study: Roughly one uniquely barcoded beta molecule per two T cells was captured. Findings and caveats of the study: Those diversity estimates obtained from one million T cells were thought to be underestimates.

The use of a sample-barcoded 5' primer and a J-beta primer mix characterized a second PCR of about 7 to 12 cycles. CDR3-containing paired-end reads numbering at least 2.5 million came from each sample. TCRdb called the 5' RACE reads again in MiXCR, with one record for every CDR3 protein. Here the sample spans 600,000 or so distinct CDR3 sequences, roughly 30% being singletons. The CDR3 runs 13 residues. Germline CDR1 reads SGHVS; CDR2 reads FNYEAQ. Points on this clonotype: Its target is unknown. Just one base apart from a much larger clone, this may be a read error.

The sequenced sample was blood. The genes are TRBV7-6 and TRBJ2-2; D is possibly TRBD2 (5 bases). The origin of this receptor is a woman at least 80 years old in good health. The CDR3 spells CASSLSMTGELVF. The CDR3 DNA sequence: TGTGCCAGCAGCTTATCGATGACCGGGGAGCTGGTTTTT.